One sample yielded the 3 T cell receptor beta chains listed below, sequenced in a study of blood T cell repertoires in COVID-19 (dated by TCRdb to between 2020 and 2021). Library construction relied on the immunoSEQ multiplex PCR assay. TCRdb re-hosts the immuneACCESS table, in-frame sequences only. Its copies lack some clones; in the studies checked, an unresolved V gene accounts for under half of them, and the cause for the rest is not known. The sample records roughly 270,000 clones, about four fifths of which are singletons. The ten largest clones represent 4.5% to 6% of the sample. Sample: PBMCs or T cells enriched from blood (not recorded which). The origin of the receptors is a man aged 35 to 55 who had been exposed to COVID-19.

This chain uses TRBV12-3 or TRBV12-4 with TRBJ2-1; possible D gene TRBD1, 5 bases. V was clipped by 2 bases and J by 7 bases, with 9 bases between them. The CDR3 extends over 13 amino acids. For the CDR3, the DNA is TGTGCCAGCAGTTTAAGGGCAGGGAATGAGCAGTTCTTC. Translation gives CASSLRAGNEQFF.

The chain joins TRBV3-1 (or the pseudogene TRBV3-2) to TRBJ1-1; tentatively, D is TRBD1 (5 bases). The V and J ends lost 3 bases and 2 bases respectively, with 13 bases between them. Germline V CDR1 and CDR2: LGHDT, YNNKEL (reference sequence). This CDR3 is built from 15 residues. The CDR3 DNA reads TGTGCCAGCAGCCAGGGGGGGTGGCCTAACACTGAAGCTTTCTTT. This gives the protein CASSQGGWPNTEAFF.

The rearrangement uses TRBV18 and TRBJ2-2; D may be TRBD2 (5 bases). CDR3 length: 15 residues. CDR1 KGHSH and CDR2 LQKENI come from the germline V gene. V was cut by 6 bases and J by 4 bases, with 15 bases left in between. CDR3 loop: CASSLAVRGTGELFF. In DNA form, the CDR3 reads TGTGCCAGCTCTTTGGCCGTACGGGGCACCGGGGAGCTGTTTTTT.